This T cell receptor (beta chain) derives from a study of T cell changes during pregnancy in multiple sclerosis. Sequencing used immunoSEQ multiplex PCR; TCRdb keeps in-frame clones, though not all of them. This table holds 65,000 to 75,000 clones, approximately 93% found once. The V gene lost 4 bases and the J gene lost 8 bases, with 11 bases spanning the gap. CDR1 is SNHLY and CDR2 is FYNNEI in the germline V gene. The CDR3 totals 12 residues. The clonotype originates from a female donor with multiple sclerosis, enrolled in a pregnancy study. The genes are TRBV2 and TRBJ1-2; D is possibly TRBD1 (5 bases). Specimen: peripheral blood, collected in the second trimester of pregnancy. CDR3 protein: CASSGTSGGYTF. CDR3 sequence (DNA): TGTGCCAGCAGTGGGACATCGGGCGGCTACACCTTC.